Each of the 21 T cell receptor beta chains below was sequenced from the same sample in a study of T cells after yellow fever vaccination. TCRdb re-called the 5' RACE reads with MiXCR, one entry per CDR3 protein. The sample includes some 350,000 distinct CDR3 sequences, 11% of them seen just once. This specimen consisted of PBMCs, obtained on the day of the first yellow fever vaccination. These receptors were taken from a man aged 18-30 years who received the YFV17D yellow fever vaccine.

V is TRBV6-6 and J is TRBJ2-5; D remains unclear. Trimming left V 6 bases short and J 7 bases short, with 9 bases between. Germline CDR1 and CDR2: MNHNY and SVGAGI (reference sequence). The CDR3 sequence is 11 residues long. CDR3 nucleotides: TGTGCCAGCAGCCCATCGACGACCCAGTACTTC. It is translated as CASSPSTTQYF.

V and J are TRBV7-2 and TRBJ2-7; possibly TRBD1 for D (7 bases). This CDR3 is 15 amino acids long. Germline V gene sequence: CDR1 SGHTA, CDR2 FQGNSA. Trimming removed 3 bases at V and 4 bases at J, with 16 bases between. This CDR3 reads CASSLGGTGEYEQYF. CDR3 in DNA: TGTGCCAGCAGCTTGGGGGGTACAGGGGAATACGAGCAGTACTTC.

In its sample, this clonotype was seen a few times. This chain joins TRBV9 and TRBJ2-3, with 7 bases matching TRBD1. This CDR3 has 13 residues. V lost 0 bases, J lost 10 bases, and 5 bases stayed unmatched. CDR1 is SGDLS and CDR2 is YYNGEE in the germline V gene. The CDR3 here is CASSVEGAVAQYF. DNA of the CDR3: TGTGCCAGCAGCGTAGAGGGGGCCGTGGCGCAGTATTTT.

This clonotype was counted many times. This chain links TRBV7-2 with TRBJ2-5, with 8 bases aligning to TRBD1. The CDR3 contains 15 residues. CDR1 SGHTA and CDR2 FQGNSA come from the germline V gene. The J segment lost 4 bases and the V segment lost 5 bases, leaving 9 bases of the junction unmatched. The CDR3 bases are TGTGCCAGCAGCCCCTGGACAGGGATGGGAGAGACCCAGTACTTC. Its protein product is CASSPWTGMGETQYF.

This clonotype was recorded a few times. This chain links TRBV7-2 with TRBJ1-2; D is undetermined. The CDR3 covers 13 residues. Trimming removed 1 base from V and 7 bases from J, with 10 bases in between. The V gene's germline CDR1 is SGHTA and CDR2 FQGNSA. The CDR3 coding sequence is TGTGCCAGCAGCTTAGAGGCAGGTTCTGGCTACACCTTC. Protein product: CASSLEAGSGYTF.

V is TRBV12-3 or TRBV12-4 and J is TRBJ2-6; D gene unclear. CDR3 length: 13 amino acids. V lost 6 bases to trimming and J lost 1 base, with 4 bases between them. CDR3 nucleotide sequence: TGTGCCAGCAGCGAATCTGGGGCCAACGTCCTGACTTTC. It translates to CASSESGANVLTF.

This clonotype was seen repeatedly, ten times or more. The chain is built from TRBV5-6 and TRBJ2-3, with D possibly TRBD2 on 5 matching bases. Trimming cost V 4 bases and J 6 bases, with 21 bases left between them. Germline lookup yields CDR1 SGHDT and CDR2 YYEEEE. The CDR3 is made up of 16 amino acids. The CDR3 spells CASSNERRVNGDTQYF. The CDR3, as DNA: TGTGCCAGCAGCAACGAGCGGCGGGTGAACGGGGATACGCAGTATTTT.

This chain uses TRBV10-3 with TRBJ2-7; weak D call: TRBD1 (6 bases). The germline V gene has CDR1 ENHRY and CDR2 SYGVKD. V was cut by 3 bases and J by 2 bases, with 17 bases left in between. The CDR3 covers 16 residues. CDR3 nucleotides: TGTGCCATCAGTGACTTGGACAGCAACAGGGCCTACGAGCAGTACTTC. Translating it yields CAISDLDSNRAYEQYF.

This clonotype was counted between two and nine times. V usage is TRBV23-1 and J usage is TRBJ2-7, with unresolved D. TRBV23-1 is an open reading frame whose function is uncertain. Trimming took off 0 bases at V and 7 bases at J, with 16 bases between the two ends. The CDR3 loop spans 15 amino acids. The CDR3: CASSQSETKLLEQYV. The DNA for the CDR3 is TGCGCCAGCAGTCAATCGGAGACAAAGCTCTTGGAGCAGTACGTC.

The CDR3 DNA is TGTGCCAGCAGCGCTGGACGCAGGGAGCAGTTCTTC. It encodes CASSAGRREQFF. V gene TRBV5-5 combines with J gene TRBJ2-1; D remains ambiguous. The CDR3 has 12 residues. Germline CDR1 and CDR2: SGHKS and YYEKEE (reference sequence). V gave up 4 bases and J gave up 10 bases, with 12 bases separating them.

The chain employs TRBV6-2 or TRBV6-3 and TRBJ2-7; D is ambiguous. Looked up from germline, CDR1 is MNHEY and CDR2 is SVGEGT. The CDR3 has 15 amino acids. V dropped 7 bases and J dropped 2 bases, with 18 bases sitting between them. The CDR3 here is CASIPSTFYTYEQYF. The CDR3 DNA is TGTGCCAGCATCCCTTCGACATTCTACACCTACGAGCAGTACTTC.

This chain joins TRBV7-2 and TRBJ2-7; a possible D gene is TRBD1 (6 bases). Germline CDR1 SGHTA, CDR2 FQGNSA. This CDR3 is 12 amino acids long. Trimming pared 4 bases from V and 4 bases from J, leaving 8 bases between. The chain's CDR3 is CASSWGTYEQYF. CDR3 nucleotides: TGTGCCAGCAGCTGGGGGACATACGAGCAGTACTTC. Together with reference TRBV7-2 and TRBJ2-7, the CDR3 gives the full variable domain: GAGVSQSPSNKVTEKGKDVELRCDPISGHTALYWYRQSLGQGLEFLIYFQGNSAPDKSGLPSDRFSAERTGGSVSTLTIQRTQQEDSAVYLCASSWGTYEQYFGPGTRLTVT.

This clonotype has a handful of counts. The chain links TRBV24-1 to TRBJ2-2; the D is unclear. Per the germline V gene, CDR1 is KGHDR and CDR2 is SFDVKD. V lost 5 bases, J lost 4 bases, and 10 bases lay in between. This CDR3 is 14 amino acids long. DNA of the CDR3: TGTGCCACCAGTGCTACTATGCCCACCGGGGAGCTGTTTTTT. As protein: CATSATMPTGELFF.

The chain carries TRBV10-3 and TRBJ1-3, with D tentatively TRBD1 (6 bases). The CDR3 is 15 residues long. In germline, CDR1 is ENHRY, CDR2 SYGVKD. The germline V and J ends were trimmed by 8 bases and 0 bases, with 14 bases remaining between them. The CDR3 DNA reads as TGTGCCATCGGGGGGGGCCAGAGCTCTGGAAACACCATATATTTT. This sequence encodes CAIGGGQSSGNTIYF.

The chain has TRBV7-2 and TRBJ2-3, with D hard to call. The V gene lost 1 base and the J gene lost 0 bases, with 8 bases spanning the gap. Germline CDR1 is SGHTA and CDR2 is FQGNSA. CDR3 length: 15 residues. CDR3 DNA sequence: TGTGCCAGCAGCTTAGTGAAGGAAAGCACAGATACGCAGTATTTT. This codes for CASSLVKESTDTQYF.

The genes are TRBV4-3 and TRBJ2-3; 7 nucleotides align to TRBD2. Germline V gene data show CDR1 as LGHNA and CDR2 as YSLEER. Losses at the gene ends were 4 bases for V and 7 bases for J; bases not matched to a gene: 11. CDR3 size: 15 residues. CDR3 sequence reads: CASSPHRDYTNTQYF. In nucleotides, the CDR3 is TGCGCCAGCAGCCCTCACCGGGACTATACTAATACGCAGTATTTT.

This clonotype has just a few counts. V and J are TRBV12-3 or TRBV12-4 and TRBJ2-5; no definite D call. Trimming stripped 0 bases from V and 1 base from J, with 6 bases between. This CDR3 has 14 residues. CDR3 in DNA: TGTGCCAGCAGTTTAGCGAACAGCCAAGAGACCCAGTACTTC. Translating gives CASSLANSQETQYF.

The chain couples TRBV6-1 to TRBJ1-2; no reliable D call. The V and J ends lost 3 bases and 1 base respectively, with 12 bases between them. Germline V gives CDR1 MNHNS, CDR2 SASEGT. This CDR3 is 15 amino acids long. As DNA, the CDR3 is TGTGCCAGCAGTGAGGGCAGATCGCTTAACTATGGCTACACCTTC. Translation gives CASSEGRSLNYGYTF.

Many counts were recorded for this clonotype. CDR3: CASSAPGWGTDTQYF. The CDR3 DNA is TGTGCCAGCAGTGCCCCAGGGTGGGGCACAGATACGCAGTATTTT. This chain joins TRBV27 and TRBJ2-3; the D gene is possibly TRBD1 (5 bases). The CDR3 extends over 15 amino acids. Trimming removed 5 bases from V and 1 base from J, with 13 bases in between. Germline V lookup: CDR1 MNHEY, CDR2 SMNVEV (reference sequence).

This rearrangement joins TRBV3-1 to TRBJ2-2, with D perhaps assigned TRBD1 or TRBD2 (6 bases each). The CDR3 contains 16 residues. Germline V gene lookup returns CDR1 LGHDT and CDR2 YNNKEL (reference sequence). The ends were cut back, 2 bases at V and 2 bases at J, with 12 bases in the middle. CDR3 protein: CASSQYGGGNTGELFF. The CDR3 DNA is TGTGCCAGCAGCCAATACGGGGGCGGAAACACCGGGGAGCTGTTTTTT. Full variable domain (remainder filled in from reference TRBV3-1 and TRBJ2-2): DTAVSQTPKYLVTQMGNDKSIKCEQNLGHDTMYWYKQDSKKFLKIMFSYNNKELIINETVPNRFSPKSPDKAHLNLHINSLELGDSAVYFCASSQYGGGNTGELFFGEGSRLTVL.

This clonotype was counted a few times. This sequence joins TRBV11-3 and TRBJ2-7; D could derive from TRBD1 or TRBD2 (5 bases each). Germline CDR1 is SGHNT and CDR2 is YENEEA. This CDR3 has 15 amino acids. The V end lost 4 bases, the J end lost 3 bases, and 16 bases lay between the germline ends. This chain's CDR3 is CASSSTRDGIYEQYF. The CDR3 coding sequence is TGTGCCAGCAGCTCGACCCGGGACGGAATCTACGAGCAGTACTTC.